The rows below give T cell receptor beta chains drawn from one sample of a study of blood T cells in healthy people across ages. Via MiXCR, TCRdb re-called the 5' RACE reads, giving one row per CDR3 protein. The sample lists hundreds of thousands of distinct CDR3 sequences, around 41% occurring once. Sequenced material: blood. The receptors come from a man of 80 years or more in good health. Both conserved end residues are part of each CDR3. The D gene is left open where the match is weak. The listing skips clone size in some rows; elsewhere it reads once, few, many or a size class.

>-|few|TRBJ1-2|TRBV7-2
TGTGCCAGCAGCTTAGGGGCAATCTATGGCTACACCTTC
CASSLGAIYGYTF
>-|-|TRBJ1-6|TRBV5-5
TGTGCCAGCAGCGGTGTCAGGGGTGATAATTCACCCCTCCACTTT
CASSGVRGDNSPLHF
>-|once|TRBJ1-5|TRBV7-2
TGTGCCAGCAGCTTAGATCTTGCCGGCAATCAGCCCCAGCATTTT
CASSLDLAGNQPQHF
>-|-|TRBJ2-6|TRBV12-3/TRBV12-4
TGTGCCAGCAGTAGTGGACAGTCAGCCAACGTCCTGACTTTC
CASSSGQSANVLTF
>-|many|TRBJ2-3|TRBV7-2
TGTGCCAGCACCCTCCAGGAGTCGACGCAGTATTTT
CASTLQESTQYF
>-|few|TRBJ1-5|TRBV20-1
TGCAGTGCTAGAGCAGGGGCCAATCAGCCCCAGCATTTT
CSARAGANQPQHF
>-|-|TRBJ2-1|TRBV12-3/TRBV12-4
TGTGCCAGCCAAACTAGTGGAGCGAGTGAGCAGTTCTTC
CASQTSGASEQFF
>-|few|TRBJ2-1|TRBV2
TGTGCCAGCAGCCCCCAGAAGCTGCTCTCCTACAATGAGCAGTTCTTC
CASSPQKLLSYNEQFF
>-|-|TRBJ2-7|TRBV29-1
TGCAGCGTCCTAAAAACCACTTGGGACTACGAGCAGTACTTC
CSVLKTTWDYEQYF
>TRBD2|few|TRBJ2-1|TRBV20-1
TGCAGTGCTTCCCACCTAGCGGGAGGGCTCTACAATGAGCAGTTCTTC
CSASHLAGGLYNEQFF
>-|-|TRBJ1-2|TRBV5-1
TGCGCCAGCAGCTTGGCCGGAGATTCTAACTATGGTTACACCTTC
CASSLAGDSNYGYTF
>TRBD2|-|TRBJ2-1|TRBV30
TGTGCCTGGACCCTAGCGGGAGTTGGAGAGACCCAGTTCTTC
CAWTLAGVGETQFF
>TRBD2|many|TRBJ2-2|TRBV20-1
TGCAGTGCTAGAGGTGGAGGGGAACGACTAGCGGGAGGCACCGGGGAGCTGTTTTTT
CSARGGGERLAGGTGELFF
>-|-|TRBJ1-1|TRBV10-2
TGCGCCAGCAGTGAGGTAGGGCAGAAAAACACTGAAGCTTTCTTT
CASSEVGQKNTEAFF
>-|few|TRBJ2-5|TRBV12-5
TGTGCTAGTGGTCCTAGGGGGGCATTGGGAGAGACCCAGTACTTC
CASGPRGALGETQYF
>TRBD2|few|TRBJ2-6|TRBV11-2
TGTGCCAGCAGCTTAGAAGGACTAGCGGGTCTCTCTGGGGCCAACGTCCTGACTTTC
CASSLEGLAGLSGANVLTF
>TRBD2|few|TRBJ2-3|TRBV15
TGTGCCACCAGCAGAGATTCGATTGGCGGGAGAGAGAAGAATACGCAGTATTTT
CATSRDSIGGREKNTQYF
>-|-|TRBJ2-7|TRBV6-6
TGTGCCAGCAGTTACGCGGGAAGAGAGTACTTC
CASSYAGREYF
>TRBD1|-|TRBJ2-3|TRBV5-1
TGCGCCAGCGGGATGACAGGGACCAAGGGGGATACGCAGTATTTT
CASGMTGTKGDTQYF
>-|-|TRBJ2-1|TRBV30
TGTGCCTGGACCCCCGTCCTGGACCTCACCTACAATGAGCAGTTCTTC
CAWTPVLDLTYNEQFF
>-|-|TRBJ1-2|TRBV9
TGTGCCAGCAAGTCAGCAGAGGGCCTCTGGGGCTACACCTTC
CASKSAEGLWGYTF
>TRBD2|few|TRBJ2-3|TRBV15
TGTGCCACCAGCAGAGATCGGCGGGGGGGACTCACAGATACGCAGTATTTT
CATSRDRRGGLTDTQYF
>-|few|TRBJ2-2|TRBV4-3
TGCGCCAGCAGCCAAGATCCTGGGGCCGGGGAGCTGTTTTTT
CASSQDPGAGELFF
>-|few|TRBJ2-7|TRBV20-1
TGCAGTGCTAGAGGAGCACAGGGCCCTCCTCCGGGCGAGCAGTACTTC
CSARGAQGPPPGEQYF
>-|-|TRBJ1-1|TRBV25-1
TGTGTCAGCAGTGGCAGTCGGGACACTGAAGCTTTCTTT
CVSSGSRDTEAFF
>-|-|TRBJ1-3|TRBV29-1
TGCAGCGTAGAGACGGGGGGGAGAAACACCATATATTTT
CSVETGGRNTIYF
>-|-|TRBJ2-5|TRBV9
TGTGCCAGCAGCGTAGCCCCACAAGAGACCCAGTACTTC
CASSVAPQETQYF
>TRBD1|few|TRBJ2-1|TRBV13
TGTGCCAGTCGCCGATCCGGGACAGGCTCGAATGAGCAGTTCTTC
CASRRSGTGSNEQFF
>-|-|TRBJ1-1|TRBV20-1
TGCAGTGCTAGAGACCTTCAATGGAACACTGAAGTTTTCTTT
CSARDLQWNTEVFF
>TRBD2|-|TRBJ2-7|TRBV7-2
TGTGCCAGCAGCCTACGGGGGGGTGTTGGGTACGAGCAGTACTTC
CASSLRGGVGYEQYF
>-|few|TRBJ2-5|TRBV15
TGTGCCACCAGCAGAGATCGTCTGCCCCCCCGAGAGACCCAGTACTTC
CATSRDRLPPRETQYF
>-|-|TRBJ1-1|TRBV10-2
TGCGCCAGCAGTGAGTCGGAGACAGGGAACACTGAAGCTTTCTTT
CASSESETGNTEAFF